Listed here are 5 T cell receptor beta chains from one sample, sequenced in a study of beta chain features in type 1 diabetes. Sequenced material consisted of expressed TCRB transcripts (all of the isolated RNA was reverse transcribed). Libraries were prepared by immunoSEQ multiplex PCR; TCRdb keeps only in-frame clonotypes and omits some of them. The sample lists a few hundred thousand clones, over 9.5% occurring once. Specimen: naive CD4+ T cells from blood. The receptors stem from a woman younger than 30 in good health.

Only a few counts were recorded for this clone. This rearrangement joins TRBV2 to TRBJ1-2, with a possible D match to TRBD1 (5 bases). V lost 6 bases and J lost 8, with 19 bases in between. The CDR3 length is 14 residues. CDR1 is SNHLY and CDR2 is FYNNEI in the germline V gene. The CDR3 protein is CASSPGTGVYGYTF. The DNA of the CDR3 is TGTGCCAGCAGCCCCGGGACGGGAGTATACGGCTACACCTTC.

This clone turned up a few times. The chain employs TRBV29-1 and TRBJ1-4, with TRBD1 matching over 7 bases. This CDR3 is 14 amino acids long. Losses at the gene ends were 2 bases for V and 6 bases for J; bases not matched to a gene: 6. Germline V gene lookup returns CDR1 SQVTM and CDR2 ANQGSEA. The CDR3 DNA is TGCAGCGTTGAAAGGACAGGAAGCGATGAAAAACTGTTTTTT. Residues: CSVERTGSDEKLFF.

The rearrangement links TRBV10-2 to TRBJ2-1; 11 bases match TRBD2. The germline CDR1 and CDR2 sequences are WSHSY and SAAADI. This CDR3 is 15 amino acids long. Trimming at V came to 7 bases and at J to 9 bases, leaving 11 bases not matched to a gene. In DNA form, the CDR3 reads TGCGCCAGCACAGAGCTAGCGGGAGGAGTCAGTGAGCAGTTCTTC. Its protein product is CASTELAGGVSEQFF.

This sequence joins TRBV29-1 and TRBJ1-5; D not resolved. This CDR3 is built from 14 residues. V was pared by 6 bases and J by 2 bases, with 14 bases between. CDR1 and CDR2 (germline): SQVTM, ANQGSEA. The CDR3 spells CSVAGEGGNQPQHF. CDR3 DNA sequence: TGCAGCGTGGCGGGCGAGGGCGGCAATCAGCCCCAGCATTTT.

V usage is TRBV20-1 and J usage is TRBJ1-1, with 7 bases aligning to TRBD1. The CDR3 totals 10 residues. Germline V gene data show CDR1 as DFQATT and CDR2 as SNEGSKA (reference sequence). After removal of 6 bases from V and 7 bases from J, the junction contained 2 bases not matched to a gene. The CDR3 DNA reads TGCAGTGCCTGGGACAGTGAAGCTTTCTTT. Protein: CSAWDSEAFF.